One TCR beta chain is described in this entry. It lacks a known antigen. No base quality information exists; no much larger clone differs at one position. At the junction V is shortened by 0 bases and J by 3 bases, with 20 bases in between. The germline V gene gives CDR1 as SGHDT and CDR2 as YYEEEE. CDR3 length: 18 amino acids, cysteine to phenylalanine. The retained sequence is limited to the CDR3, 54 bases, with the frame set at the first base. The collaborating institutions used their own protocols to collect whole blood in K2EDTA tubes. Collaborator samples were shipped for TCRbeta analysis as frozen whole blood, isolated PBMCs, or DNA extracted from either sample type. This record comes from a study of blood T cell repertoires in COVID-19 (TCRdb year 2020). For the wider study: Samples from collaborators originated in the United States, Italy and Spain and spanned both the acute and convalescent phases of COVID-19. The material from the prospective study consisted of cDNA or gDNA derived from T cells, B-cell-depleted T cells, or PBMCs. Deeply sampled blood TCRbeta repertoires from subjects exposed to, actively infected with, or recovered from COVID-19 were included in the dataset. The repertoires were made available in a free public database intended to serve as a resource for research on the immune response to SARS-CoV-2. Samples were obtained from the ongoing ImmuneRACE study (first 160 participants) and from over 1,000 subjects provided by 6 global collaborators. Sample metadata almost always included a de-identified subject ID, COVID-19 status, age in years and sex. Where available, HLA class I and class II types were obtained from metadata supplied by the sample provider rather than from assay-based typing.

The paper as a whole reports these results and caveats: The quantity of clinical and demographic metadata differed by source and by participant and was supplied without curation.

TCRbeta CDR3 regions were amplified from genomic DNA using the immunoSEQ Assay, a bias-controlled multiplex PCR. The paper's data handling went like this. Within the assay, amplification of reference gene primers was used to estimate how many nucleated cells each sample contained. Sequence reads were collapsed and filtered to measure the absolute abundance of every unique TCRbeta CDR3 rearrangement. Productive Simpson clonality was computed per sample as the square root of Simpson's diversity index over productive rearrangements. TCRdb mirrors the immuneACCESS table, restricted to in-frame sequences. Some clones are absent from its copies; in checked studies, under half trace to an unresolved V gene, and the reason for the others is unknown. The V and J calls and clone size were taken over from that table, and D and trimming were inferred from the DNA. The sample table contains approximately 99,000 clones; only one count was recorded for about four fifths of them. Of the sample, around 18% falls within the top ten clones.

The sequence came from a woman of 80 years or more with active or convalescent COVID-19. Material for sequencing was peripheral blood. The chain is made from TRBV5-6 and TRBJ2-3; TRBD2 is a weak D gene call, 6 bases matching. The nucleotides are TGTGCCAGCAGCTTGGTGGTGGGGAGGAGGTCTAGTACAGATACGCAGTATTTT. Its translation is CASSLVVGRRSSTDTQYF.